This TCR beta chain was captured in a study of CXCR3-negative and CXCR3-positive naive CD8 T cells. Study information: Across all libraries, TRB reads numbered about 135 million, with about 1.5 +/- 0.3 million in each library.

5' RACE with UMI labels generated the TRB cDNA libraries. TCRdb processed the 5' RACE reads again and assigns one entry to each CDR3 protein, with no DNA. This table lists over 80,000 distinct CDR3 sequences. CD45RO-CCR7+CD27+CD95- cells counted as naive CD8+ T cells. Concerning this clonotype itself: Antigen specificity is unknown.

CDR3 length equals 14 residues. Germline assignment: CDR1 SQVTM and CDR2 ANQGSEA. General observations from the study: Naive cells with CXCR3 showed TRB CDR3s that were more hydrophobic than those in CXCR3-negative naive cells. Comparably high diversity marked both naive subsets, whereas memory CD8+ cells had much lower diversity.

This TCR came from a human donor in good health. Some clones in this sample may be carry-over from other donors' samples. The specimen was naive CXCR3- CD8+ T cells from blood. Subset indicated: CD45RO-CCR7+CD27+CD95- naive CD8+ T cells lacking CXCR3 (TNR3-). This chain joins TRBV29-1 and TRBJ1-2; the D call from TCRdb, TRBD1, cannot be confirmed without DNA. CDR3 sequence reads: CSVEAPDRDYGYTF. Variable domain in full (rest from reference TRBV29-1 and TRBJ1-2): SAVISQKPSRDICQRGTSLTIQCQVDSQVTMMFWYRQQPGQSLTLIATANQGSEATYESGFVIDKFPISRPNLTFSTLTVSNMSPEDSSIYLCSVEAPDRDYGYTFGSGTRLTVV.